The entry that follows covers one T cell receptor (beta chain) sequence. The data belong to a study of blood T cell repertoires in COVID-19. While infection was still active, Seattle patients were enrolled and then followed longitudinally. The germline V gene has CDR1 SGDLS and CDR2 YYNGEE. The CDR3 has 15 amino acids. Between the trimmed V and J ends, which lost 5 bases and 5 bases, there was a span of 16 bases. The repertoire was sequenced with immunoSEQ multiplex PCR; TCRdb's copy has only in-frame clones and lacks some. Seen here are roughly 150,000 clones, roughly 88% observed once, and the top ten hold around 5%.

The clonotype was recovered from a man younger than 35 with COVID-19, enrolled during active disease. The genes are TRBV9 and TRBJ1-4; a weak D match, TRBD1 (6 bases). Sequencing used peripheral blood. In nucleotides, the CDR3 is TGTGCCAGCAGTCCGATAGGACAGAAAAATGAAAAACTGTTTTTT. This sequence encodes CASSPIGQKNEKLFF. The whole variable domain, filled in from reference TRBV9 and TRBJ1-4, reads DSGVTQTPKHLITATGQRVTLRCSPRSGDLSVYWYQQSLDQGLQFLIQYYNGEERAKGNILERFSAQQFPDLHSELNLSSLELGDSALYFCASSPIGQKNEKLFFGSGTQLSVL.